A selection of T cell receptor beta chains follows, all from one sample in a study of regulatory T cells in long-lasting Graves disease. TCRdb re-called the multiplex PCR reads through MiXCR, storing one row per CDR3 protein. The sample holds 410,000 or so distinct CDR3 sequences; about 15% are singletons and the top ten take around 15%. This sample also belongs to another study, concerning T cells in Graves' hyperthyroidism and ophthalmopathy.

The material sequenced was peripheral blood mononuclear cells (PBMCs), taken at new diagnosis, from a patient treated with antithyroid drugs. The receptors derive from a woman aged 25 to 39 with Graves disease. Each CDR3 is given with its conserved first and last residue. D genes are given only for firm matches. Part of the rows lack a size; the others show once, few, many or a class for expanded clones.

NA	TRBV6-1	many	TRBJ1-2	CASRGPLFIAGSSNYGYTF	TGTGCCAGCAGAGGCCCCTTATTTATAGCGGGGAGCTCTAACTATGGCTACACCTTC
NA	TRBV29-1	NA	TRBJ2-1	CSVEFLGSPKNEQFF	TGCAGCGTTGAATTCTTGGGGAGCCCCAAAAATGAGCAGTTCTTC
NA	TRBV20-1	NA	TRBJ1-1	CSARVYGGAQNTEAFF	TGCAGTGCTAGAGTGTACGGGGGCGCACAGAACACTGAAGCTTTCTTT
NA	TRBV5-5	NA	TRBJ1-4	CASSQRTERNEKLFF	TGTGCCAGCAGCCAACGGACAGAGCGAAATGAAAAACTGTTTTTT
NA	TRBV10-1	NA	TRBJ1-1	CASSETTGNTEAFF	TGCGCCAGCAGTGAGACGACAGGGAACACTGAAGCTTTCTTT
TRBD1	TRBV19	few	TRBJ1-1	CASSADRQGRIDTEAFF	TGTGCCAGTAGTGCTGACCGACAGGGGAGAATCGACACTGAAGCTTTCTTT
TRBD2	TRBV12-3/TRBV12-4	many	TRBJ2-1	CASSLVSGTSGYNEQFF	TGTGCCAGCAGTTTAGTTTCAGGGACTAGCGGGTACAATGAGCAGTTCTTC
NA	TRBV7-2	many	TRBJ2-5	CASSLAPSLFSRGHQETQYF	TGTGCCAGCAGCTTAGCGCCTAGCCTGTTCTCACGGGGTCATCAAGAGACCCAGTACTTC
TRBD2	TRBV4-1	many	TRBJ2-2	CASRFVLAGVAGELFF	TGCGCCAGCAGGTTCGTACTAGCGGGAGTAGCCGGGGAGCTGTTTTTT
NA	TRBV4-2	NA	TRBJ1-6	CASSQGEFYNSPLHF	TGTGCCAGCAGCCAAGGGGAATTCTATAATTCACCCCTCCACTTT
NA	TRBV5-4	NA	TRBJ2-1	CASSLGSGDEQFF	TGTGCCAGCAGCCTGGGGTCTGGGGATGAGCAGTTCTTC
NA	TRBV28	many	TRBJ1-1	CASGGASNTEAFF	TGTGCCAGCGGTGGAGCCTCGAACACTGAAGCTTTCTTT
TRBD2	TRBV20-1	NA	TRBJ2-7	CSARGLAKEGGSYEQYF	TGCAGTGCTAGAGGACTAGCGAAAGAAGGGGGATCCTACGAGCAGTACTTC
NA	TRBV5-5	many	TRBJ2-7	CASSLAIEQYF	TGTGCCAGCAGCTTGGCCATCGAGCAGTACTTC
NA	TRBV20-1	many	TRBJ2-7	CSARDESAGSSYEQYF	TGCAGTGCTAGAGATGAGTCGGCGGGCTCCTCCTACGAGCAGTACTTC
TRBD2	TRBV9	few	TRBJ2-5	CASSVAPLAEETQYF	TGTGCCAGCAGCGTAGCCCCGCTAGCGGAAGAGACCCAGTACTTC
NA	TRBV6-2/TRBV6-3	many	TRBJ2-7	CASSEARSIGGLEQYF	TGTGCCAGCAGTGAAGCTAGATCGATAGGCGGTCTCGAGCAGTACTTC
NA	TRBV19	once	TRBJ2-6	CASTPVGANVLTF	TGTGCCAGTACCCCCGTCGGGGCCAACGTCCTGACTTTC
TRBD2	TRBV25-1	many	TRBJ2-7	CASSGASGRLNEQYF	TGTGCCAGCAGTGGGGCCAGCGGGAGATTGAACGAGCAGTACTTC
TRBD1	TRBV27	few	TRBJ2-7	CASSFTGTGGYEQYF	TGTGCCAGCAGTTTCACCGGGACAGGGGGCTACGAGCAGTACTTC
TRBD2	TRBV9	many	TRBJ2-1	CASSPGGLATNEQFF	TGTGCCAGCAGTCCCGGGGGACTAGCAACCAATGAGCAGTTCTTC
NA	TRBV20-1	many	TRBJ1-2	CSAHSANYGYTF	TGCAGTGCTCACAGCGCTAACTATGGCTACACCTTC
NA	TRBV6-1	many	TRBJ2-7	CASSATETYEQYF	TGTGCCAGCAGTGCGACGGAGACCTACGAGCAGTACTTC
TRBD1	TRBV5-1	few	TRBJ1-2	CASSLVAGGTYGYTF	TGCGCCAGCAGCTTGGTTGCAGGGGGGACCTATGGCTACACCTTC
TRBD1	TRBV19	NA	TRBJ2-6	CASSPDRGHGGANVLTF	TGTGCCAGTAGTCCGGACAGGGGGCATGGTGGGGCCAACGTCCTGACTTTC
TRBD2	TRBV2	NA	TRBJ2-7	CASPKGSSGSYEQYF	TGTGCCAGCCCCAAAGGATCTAGCGGATCCTACGAGCAGTACTTC
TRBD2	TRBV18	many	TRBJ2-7	CASSPGGVYEQYF	TGTGCCAGCTCACCGGGAGGGGTGTACGAGCAGTACTTC
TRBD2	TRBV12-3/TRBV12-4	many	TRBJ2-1	CASSSGGLAGPNEQFF	TGTGCCAGCAGTTCGGGGGGACTAGCGGGACCCAATGAGCAGTTCTTC
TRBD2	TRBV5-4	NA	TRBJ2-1	CASSLPGLAPGRSYNEQFF	TGTGCCAGCAGCTTACCGGGACTAGCGCCCGGCCGCTCCTACAATGAGCAGTTCTTC
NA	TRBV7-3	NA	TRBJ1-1	CASSGTRDTEAFF	TGTGCCAGCAGCGGCACGAGGGATACTGAAGCTTTCTTT
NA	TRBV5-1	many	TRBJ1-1	CASSLAAGLRNTEAFF	TGCGCCAGCAGCTTGGCCGCGGGACTAAGGAACACTGAAGCTTTCTTT
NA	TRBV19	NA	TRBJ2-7	CASSIGQAGYEQYF	TGTGCCAGTAGTATCGGTCAGGCAGGCTACGAGCAGTACTTC
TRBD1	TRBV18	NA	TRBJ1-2	CASSPGRDRNDLYGYTF	TGTGCCAGCTCACCTGGACGGGACAGGAATGACCTCTATGGCTACACCTTC